This entry lists 20 T cell receptor beta chains sequenced from one sample in a study of vaccination effects on CD4 cells after COVID-19. Libraries were prepared by immunoSEQ multiplex PCR; TCRdb keeps only in-frame clonotypes and omits some of them. The table lists about 72,000 clones, approximately 77% of them singletons. Upon completion of approximately ten days in culture, CD4+ T cells were isolated. Their cognate antigens are unknown. Sample: CD4+ T cells from PBMCs cultured without peptide, taken before COVID-19 vaccination. Receptors were obtained from a human donor who received a COVID-19 vaccine.

J is TRBJ2-7 and V is TRBV5-6, with 7 nucleotides matching TRBD2. The CDR3 consists of 17 residues. Trimming removed 1 base from V and 5 bases from J; junction bases left unmatched: 15. Germline lookup yields CDR1 SGHDT and CDR2 YYEEEE. The CDR3 spells CASSLIFAERGEDEQYV. The CDR3 DNA reads as TGTGCCAGCAGCTTGATTTTCGCCGAGCGGGGTGAAGACGAGCAGTACGTC.

Judged by abundance, this clone is medium-sized. The V call is TRBV12-5, the J call TRBJ2-3; D gene unclear. The CDR3 totals 12 residues. Germline CDR1 reads LGHNT; CDR2 reads FRNRAP. Trimming pared 3 bases from V and 6 bases from J, leaving 7 bases between. The CDR3 region has the DNA TGTGCTAGTGGTTTAATCACGGATACGCAGTATTTT. Translating it yields CASGLITDTQYF.

The chain is built from TRBV6-2 or TRBV6-3 and TRBJ1-1; a possible D gene is TRBD1 (5 bases). Looked up from germline, CDR1 is MNHEY and CDR2 is SVGEGT. With 3 bases removed from V and 0 bases from J, the gap between germline ends came to 11 bases. CDR3 length: 15 amino acids. The CDR3 nucleotides read TGTGCCAGCAGTTATGGGGGTGCCATGAACACTGAAGCTTTCTTT. It translates to CASSYGGAMNTEAFF.

This rearrangement joins TRBV7-8 to TRBJ2-3; D is undetermined. The CDR3 is 11 amino acids. The V and J ends lost 5 bases and 4 bases respectively, with 4 bases between them. Looked up from germline, CDR1 is SGHVS and CDR2 is FQNEAQ. CDR3 loop: CASSRADTQYF. The CDR3 DNA follows: TGTGCCAGCAGCAGAGCAGATACGCAGTATTTT.

The V gene is TRBV2, the J gene TRBJ2-1; 7 bases align to TRBD1. J gave up 5 bases and V 4 bases, and 8 bases lay outside the gene matches. The CDR3 has 15 residues. Germline-derived CDR1 and CDR2 are SNHLY and FYNNEI. The CDR3 bases are TGTGCCAGCAGTGGTAGGGGGACAGATGACAATGAGCAGTTCTTC. Protein sequence: CASSGRGTDDNEQFF. Together with reference TRBV2 and TRBJ2-1, the CDR3 gives the full variable domain: EPEVTQTPSHQVTQMGQEVILRCVPISNHLYFYWYRQILGQKVEFLVSFYNNEISEKSEIFDDQFSVERPDGSNFTLKIRSTKLEDSAMYFCASSGRGTDDNEQFFGPGTRLTVL.

The rearrangement joins TRBV10-2 to TRBJ1-2, with 7 bases fitting TRBD1. Per germline, CDR1 WSHSY and CDR2 SAAADI. The CDR3 consists of 15 residues. Germline trimming cut 0 bases from V and 8 bases from J; bases unmatched to any gene: 9. The CDR3 loop reads CASSESVDRVRGYTF. CDR3 nucleotide sequence: TGCGCCAGCAGTGAGTCGGTCGACAGGGTACGGGGCTACACCTTC.

This clone was counted only a few times. The J gene is TRBJ1-2, the V gene TRBV18, with 8 bases identical to TRBD1. Trimming took 3 bases from V and 8 from J; bases not matched to a gene: 5. This CDR3 has 13 residues. Germline V lookup: CDR1 KGHSH, CDR2 LQKENI. The CDR3 DNA reads TGTGCCAGCTCACCCCGGACAGGGAACGGCTACACCTTC. It encodes CASSPRTGNGYTF.

The chain combines TRBV6-5 with TRBJ1-5; no reliable D call. The CDR3 totals 14 residues. The ends were cut back, 7 bases at V and 6 bases at J, with 16 bases in the middle. CDR1 is MNHEY and CDR2 is SVGAGI in the germline V gene. CDR3 DNA: TGTGCCAGCAACCTAGGTGAAGGATCTCAGCCCCAGCATTTT. Protein: CASNLGEGSQPQHF.

The chain carries TRBV7-6 and TRBJ2-3, with D possibly being TRBD2 (5 bases). Germline CDR1 reads SGHVS; CDR2 reads FNYEAQ. V was trimmed by 6 bases and J by 0 bases, leaving 13 bases between them. The CDR3 is made up of 15 amino acids. The CDR3 sequence: CASRPGKTSTDTQYF. CDR3 coding DNA: TGTGCCAGCAGACCCGGGAAGACGAGCACAGATACGCAGTATTTT.

The chain recombines TRBV24-1 with TRBJ1-5; 9 positions match TRBD1. The CDR3 is made up of 16 amino acids. The junction had 4 bases not matched to a gene; V was cut back by 2 bases and J by 3 bases. Germline V CDR1 and CDR2: KGHDR, SFDVKD. CDR3 region: CATSDSDRGANQPQHF. The CDR3 nucleotides are TGTGCCACCAGTGATTCTGACAGGGGGGCCAATCAGCCCCAGCATTTT.

In its sample, this clone was seen once. The V call is TRBV2, the J call TRBJ2-3, with 8 bases identical to TRBD1. Germline V lookup: CDR1 SNHLY, CDR2 FYNNEI. V was clipped by 5 bases and J by 10 bases; unmatched bases: 5. This CDR3 spans 12 amino acids. The CDR3, as DNA: TGTGCCAGCAGTCTGGGACAGGACGCGCAGTATTTT. Protein: CASSLGQDAQYF.

V usage is TRBV19 and J usage is TRBJ2-1; maybe TRBD1 (7 bases). The germline gives CDR1 LNHDA, CDR2 SQIVND (reference sequence). Trimming removed 6 bases at V and 7 bases at J, with 16 bases between. This CDR3 has 14 amino acids. DNA of the CDR3: TGTGCCAGTAGGTTGGAGGGGGCAATTAATGAGCAGTTCTTC. Its translation: CASRLEGAINEQFF.

The V and J genes are TRBV5-6 and TRBJ2-6; D uncertain. This CDR3 has 15 amino acids. V was shortened by 4 bases and J by 1 base, with 9 bases between the two germline ends. Germline V gene data show CDR1 as SGHDT and CDR2 as YYEEEE. The CDR3 loop reads CASSPPDSGANVLTF. CDR3 DNA: TGTGCCAGCAGCCCCCCGGATTCTGGGGCCAACGTCCTGACTTTC.

The chain recombines TRBV5-1 with TRBJ1-4; TRBD1 matches at 7 bases. There are 13 residues in the CDR3. From germline, CDR1 is SGHRS and CDR2 YFSETQ. Trimming took 4 bases from V and 8 from J; bases not matched to a gene: 5. The CDR3 here is CASSPRDSEKLFF. Here the CDR3 DNA reads TGCGCCAGCAGCCCCCGGGACAGCGAAAAACTGTTTTTT.

The CDR3 sequence is CASSLTGTSGGNEQFF. CDR3 DNA: TGTGCCAGCAGCCTTACCGGGACTAGCGGGGGAAATGAGCAGTTCTTC. The chain is built from TRBV3-1 (or the pseudogene TRBV3-2) and TRBJ2-1, with TRBD2 identical over 14 bases. The CDR3 consists of 16 residues. The germline CDR1 and CDR2 sequences are LGHDT and YNNKEL (reference sequence). V lost 4 bases and J lost 7; bases outside the gene matches: 6.

This chain links TRBV5-1 with TRBJ1-1; unclear D gene. CDR1 SGHRS and CDR2 YFSETQ come from the germline V gene. The CDR3 is 14 amino acids. Trimming removed 0 bases from V and 1 base from J, with 7 bases in between. CDR3 in amino acids: CASSLDARNTEAFF. CDR3 in DNA: TGCGCCAGCAGCTTGGATGCGAGGAACACTGAAGCTTTCTTT. Drawing the rest from reference TRBV5-1 and TRBJ1-1, the complete variable domain is KAGVTQTPRYLIKTRGQQVTLSCSPISGHRSVSWYQQTPGQGLQFLFEYFSETQRNKGNFPGRFSGRQFSNSRSEMNVSTLELGDSALYLCASSLDARNTEAFFGQGTRLTVV.

The J gene is TRBJ2-1, the V gene TRBV24-1, with 8 positions matching TRBD1. Per the germline V gene, CDR1 is KGHDR and CDR2 is SFDVKD. With V trimmed by 0 bases and J by 7 bases, 4 bases remained unmatched. The CDR3 sequence is 15 residues long. This chain's CDR3 is CATSDLQTGVNEQFF. The CDR3 nucleotides read TGTGCCACCAGTGATTTGCAGACAGGGGTGAATGAGCAGTTCTTC.

The chain carries TRBV11-3 and TRBJ2-2; 7 bases line up with TRBD1. V lost 5 bases, J lost 6 bases, and 9 bases stayed unmatched. Germline V gene lookup returns CDR1 SGHNT and CDR2 YENEEA. The CDR3 runs to 15 residues. Here the CDR3 DNA reads TGTGCCAGCAGCGCCCGACAGGGATGGCCCGGGGAGCTGTTTTTT. Translated: CASSARQGWPGELFF.

The CDR3, as DNA: TGTGCTAGTGCCTGGGGGGTGGGGGACACAGATACGCAGTATTTT. Translating gives CASAWGVGDTDTQYF. The rearrangement links TRBV12-5 to TRBJ2-3; weak D call: TRBD2 (6 bases). Germline V gives CDR1 LGHNT, CDR2 FRNRAP. The CDR3 has 15 residues. The V end lost 7 bases, the J end lost 2 bases, and 16 bases lay between the germline ends.

This sequence joins TRBV7-2 and TRBJ1-1, with D perhaps TRBD1 (6 bases). CDR3 length equals 13 residues. The V gene's germline CDR1 is SGHTA and CDR2 FQGNSA. V was clipped by 5 bases and J by 5 bases, with 12 bases between them. CDR3 in amino acids: CASSTTGLTEAFF. The DNA for the CDR3 is TGTGCCAGCAGCACAACAGGGTTAACTGAAGCTTTCTTT. Variable domain in full (rest from reference TRBV7-2 and TRBJ1-1): GAGVSQSPSNKVTEKGKDVELRCDPISGHTALYWYRQSLGQGLEFLIYFQGNSAPDKSGLPSDRFSAERTGGSVSTLTIQRTQQEDSAVYLCASSTTGLTEAFFGQGTRLTVV.